A selection of T cell receptor beta chains follows, all from one sample in a study of blood T cells in healthy people across ages. MiXCR, applied by TCRdb to the 5' RACE reads, yields one record per CDR3 protein. The table includes hundreds of thousands of distinct CDR3 sequences, about 56% detected once. Material for sequencing was blood. These receptors came from a man in his forties in good health. The CDR3 runs from the conserved cysteine through the conserved F or W. The D gene is left open where the match is weak. Size tells how often a clone was seen (once, few, many) or the class of an expanded clone, and some rows leave it out.

len,abundance,d_gene,v_gene,j_gene,CDR3aa,CDR3nt
13,-,TRBD1,TRBV2,TRBJ1-2,CASSGTGMGGYTF,TGTGCCAGCAGTGGGACAGGCATGGGGGGCTACACCTTC
17,many,TRBD2,TRBV12-3/TRBV12-4,TRBJ2-3,CASSSRLAGGRWNTQYF,TGTGCCAGCAGTTCGCGACTAGCGGGGGGGCGGTGGAATACGCAGTATTTT
13,few,-,TRBV25-1,TRBJ1-4,CASRATANEKLFF,TGTGCCAGCAGAGCGACGGCTAATGAAAAACTGTTTTTT
13,-,-,TRBV11-2,TRBJ2-5,CASSLGRDNEQYF,TGTGCCAGCAGCTTAGGCCGGGACAATGAGCAGTACTTC
16,-,-,TRBV14,TRBJ2-6,CASSQGKVYRANVLTF,TGTGCCAGCAGCCAAGGGAAGGTTTATCGGGCCAACGTCCTGACTTTC
15,-,TRBD1,TRBV11-2,TRBJ2-5,CGSSLEWTGVKTQYF,TGTGGCAGCAGCTTAGAGTGGACAGGGGTGAAGACCCAGTACTTC
16,-,TRBD1,TRBV5-1,TRBJ2-2,CASSTGQGANTGELFF,TGCGCCAGCAGCACGGGACAGGGAGCAAACACCGGGGAGCTGTTTTTT
15,few,-,TRBV12-3/TRBV12-4,TRBJ2-6,CASSPRHSGANVLTF,TGTGCCAGCAGCCCGAGGCACTCTGGGGCCAACGTCCTGACTTTC
16,-,-,TRBV9,TRBJ2-7,CASSVSPGRATHEQYF,TGTGCCAGCAGCGTATCCCCGGGACGAGCCACCCACGAGCAGTACTTC
16,-,-,TRBV5-5,TRBJ2-2,CASDDRAGGNTGELFF,TGTGCCAGCGACGACCGTGCGGGCGGGAACACCGGGGAGCTGTTTTTT
15,-,TRBD1,TRBV9,TRBJ2-7,CASSPGDRGSSEQYF,TGTGCCAGCAGTCCCGGGGACAGGGGGTCGTCAGAGCAGTACTTC
17,-,-,TRBV20-1,TRBJ2-1,CSASSPWIDSSYNEQFF,TGCAGTGCTAGCAGCCCCTGGATCGATAGCTCCTACAATGAGCAGTTCTTC
14,many,TRBD2,TRBV29-1,TRBJ2-5,CSVEGLAGMETQYF,TGCAGCGTGGAGGGACTAGCGGGAATGGAGACCCAGTACTTC
14,-,TRBD2,TRBV18,TRBJ2-1,CASSQDGGEDEQFF,TGTGCCAGCTCTCAGGACGGGGGGGAAGATGAGCAGTTCTTC
17,few,-,TRBV29-1,TRBJ2-7,CSVEAPWGREGSYEQYF,TGCAGCGTTGAAGCCCCCTGGGGCAGGGAAGGCTCCTACGAGCAGTACTTC
17,-,TRBD2,TRBV7-3,TRBJ2-1,CASSVAGGGSSYNEQFF,TGTGCCAGCAGCGTAGCGGGGGGAGGAAGCTCCTACAATGAGCAGTTCTTC
14,-,-,TRBV29-1,TRBJ2-3,CSVEPGREAGTQYF,TGCAGCGTTGAACCGGGCCGTGAAGCGGGTACGCAGTATTTT
14,-,-,TRBV11-2,TRBJ2-5,CASRHYTVQETQYF,TGTGCCAGCAGACACTACACAGTACAAGAGACCCAGTACTTC
15,-,TRBD2,TRBV5-1,TRBJ2-3,CASSTSGGAAGTQYF,TGCGCCAGCAGCACCAGCGGGGGGGCCGCAGGTACGCAGTATTTT
16,-,-,TRBV27,TRBJ2-5,CASSLRLSQVQETQYF,TGTGCCAGCAGTTTACGGTTGTCGCAGGTGCAAGAGACCCAGTACTTC
13,-,TRBD1,TRBV29-1,TRBJ2-5,CSGGGMSQETQYF,TGCAGCGGAGGGGGCATGTCCCAAGAGACCCAGTACTTC
15,-,-,TRBV7-7,TRBJ2-2,CASSFDLTIPGELFF,TGTGCTAGCAGCTTTGACCTCACAATACCCGGGGAGCTGTTTTTT
16,-,-,TRBV6-5,TRBJ2-3,CASSYSEWRDTDTQYF,TGTGCCAGCAGTTACTCAGAGTGGAGAGACACAGATACGCAGTATTTT
14,-,-,TRBV20-1,TRBJ1-1,CSARSRTENIEAFF,TGCAGTGCTAGATCAAGGACGGAGAACATTGAAGCTTTCTTT
15,-,-,TRBV6-5,TRBJ2-1,CASSPLRGVPDEQFF,TGTGCCAGCAGTCCCTTAAGAGGCGTTCCCGATGAGCAGTTCTTC
18,-,TRBD2,TRBV5-1,TRBJ2-7,CASSLGLAGGLSYNEQYF,TGCGCCAGCAGCTTGGGACTAGCGGGAGGGCTCTCCTACAATGAGCAGTACTTC
16,-,TRBD2,TRBV27,TRBJ2-3,CASSLAASGSTDTQYF,TGTGCCAGCAGTTTAGCGGCTAGCGGCAGCACAGATACGCAGTATTTT
15,-,-,TRBV20-1,TRBJ2-1,CSARDRAGVYNEQFF,TGCAGTGCTAGAGATCGGGCAGGCGTCTACAATGAGCAGTTCTTC
14,once,TRBD1,TRBV28,TRBJ1-4,CASNPDRGDEKLFF,TGTGCCAGCAACCCGGACAGGGGCGATGAAAAACTGTTTTTT
12,-,-,TRBV20-1,TRBJ2-1,CSARGFSAKQFF,TGCAGTGCTAGAGGGTTTAGCGCTAAGCAGTTCTTC
15,-,TRBD1,TRBV25-1,TRBJ2-5,CASSDGDRFKETQYF,TGTGCCAGCAGTGATGGGGACAGGTTTAAAGAGACCCAGTACTTC
11,-,-,TRBV20-1,TRBJ2-1,CSALAPHEQFF,TGCAGTGCCTTGGCCCCCCATGAGCAGTTCTTC
18,-,TRBD2,TRBV7-2,TRBJ2-4,CASSLGLAGYLAKNIQYF,TGTGCCAGCAGCTTAGGACTAGCGGGATACCTAGCCAAAAACATTCAGTACTTC
15,-,TRBD2,TRBV7-9,TRBJ2-3,CASSIGTSDTDTQYF,TGTGCCAGCAGCATCGGGACTAGCGACACAGATACGCAGTATTTT
13,-,-,TRBV28,TRBJ1-4,CASRQTAGDKLFF,TGTGCCAGCAGGCAAACGGCAGGGGACAAACTGTTTTTT
15,-,TRBD2,TRBV2,TRBJ2-1,CASETGTSGLNEQFF,TGTGCCAGCGAAACCGGGACTAGCGGTTTAAATGAGCAGTTCTTC
15,-,TRBD1,TRBV27,TRBJ2-7,CASSSPGTGGLEQYF,TGTGCCAGCAGTTCCCCCGGGACAGGGGGATTGGAGCAGTACTTC
17,-,-,TRBV25-1,TRBJ2-4,CASSESVGTPIKNIQYF,TGTGCCAGCAGTGAATCGGTCGGGACTCCCATCAAAAACATTCAGTACTTC
12,-,-,TRBV20-1,TRBJ1-1,CSARGGPSEAFF,TGCAGTGCTAGAGGGGGTCCCTCTGAAGCTTTCTTT
15,-,TRBD2,TRBV7-3,TRBJ2-5,CASSFGAGGKETQYF,TGTGCCAGCAGCTTTGGAGCGGGGGGGAAAGAGACCCAGTACTTC
16,-,-,TRBV29-1,TRBJ2-6,CSVEDRQRELANVLTF,TGCAGCGTTGAAGATCGTCAGAGGGAACTGGCCAACGTCCTGACTTTC
15,few,-,TRBV29-1,TRBJ2-1,CSVEGTAHTDNEQFF,TGCAGCGTTGAAGGGACAGCTCATACAGACAATGAGCAGTTCTTC
16,-,TRBD2,TRBV12-3/TRBV12-4,TRBJ2-1,CASSSTGTSGRGEQFF,TGTGCCAGCAGTTCAACCGGGACTAGCGGGAGGGGGGAGCAGTTCTTC
15,once,-,TRBV5-1,TRBJ1-6,CASSLERGYNSPLHF,TGCGCCAGCAGCTTGGAAAGGGGCTATAATTCACCCCTCCACTTT
15,-,-,TRBV20-1,TRBJ2-7,CNARHNSQGRVSQYF,TGCAATGCTCGACACAACAGCCAGGGGCGGGTCTCCCAGTACTTC
16,-,TRBD2,TRBV27,TRBJ2-2,CASSHPAGASTGELFF,TGTGCCAGCAGTCACCCAGCGGGAGCGAGCACCGGGGAGCTGTTTTTT
17,few,-,TRBV4-3,TRBJ2-1,CASSQDSRGASYNEQFF,TGCGCCAGCAGCCAAGATTCCCGGGGGGCCTCCTACAATGAGCAGTTCTTC
16,-,-,TRBV6-1,TRBJ1-1,CASREPGRFLTNEAFF,TGTGCCAGCAGAGAACCGGGACGGTTTTTAACTAATGAAGCTTTCTTT
15,few,-,TRBV10-3,TRBJ2-5,CAISENRKGGETQYF,TGTGCCATCAGTGAAAACAGAAAGGGCGGAGAGACCCAGTACTTC
15,few,-,TRBV7-6,TRBJ2-5,CASSSRFGFQETQYF,TGTGCCAGCAGCTCCAGGTTTGGGTTCCAAGAGACCCAGTACTTC
11,few,-,TRBV25-1,TRBJ2-7,CASRQIYEQYF,TGTGCCAGCAGACAAATCTACGAGCAGTACTTC
15,-,TRBD2,TRBV9,TRBJ2-7,CASSVVAGGPNEQYF,TGTGCCAGCAGCGTAGTAGCGGGAGGGCCCAACGAGCAGTACTTC
14,few,-,TRBV5-5,TRBJ1-1,CASSRFPWNTEAFF,TGTGCCAGCAGCAGGTTCCCGTGGAACACTGAAGCTTTCTTT